This T cell receptor beta chain was captured in a study of T-cell reconstitution after alpha-beta-depleted transplantation in children. CDR1 and CDR2 from the germline V gene are MNHNS and SASEGT. The V gene lost 8 bases and the J gene lost 5 bases, with 9 bases spanning the gap. CDR3 length: 11 amino acids. This clonotype was recorded a few times. Unique molecular identifiers featured in how the TCRbeta library was prepared. MiXCR, run by TCRdb on the PCR reads, gives a single entry per CDR3 protein. The sample carries fewer than 700,000 distinct CDR3 sequences, 20% to 25% recorded once. This TCR came from a boy less than two years old who had a stem cell transplant for acute myeloid leukemia, so the T cells may come from the graft donor. The specimen comprised PBMCs, mostly from graft donor cells, sampled 360 days after TCRalphabeta/CD19-depleted stem cell transplant. V is TRBV6-1 and J is TRBJ1-1; D is unresolved. In DNA form, the CDR3 reads TGTGCCAGCTGCTTCGGAACTGAAGCTTTCTTT. Encoded protein: CASCFGTEAFF.